This entry lists 32 T cell receptor beta chains sequenced from one sample in a study of T cells in Graves' hyperthyroidism and ophthalmopathy. Researchers amplified the TCR beta CDR3 regions from RNA transcripts. HTBI primers were used for first-round RT-PCR of the TCR CDR3. Each CDR3 protein is one row after TCRdb ran MiXCR on the multiplex PCR reads. Counted here are around 350,000 distinct CDR3 sequences, approximately 13% occurring once; the ten biggest clones make up roughly 9.2%. The sample consisted of blood. These receptors came from a woman under 30 with Graves' hyperthyroidism.

Worth noting for this clonotype: This could be a read error, since a much larger clone is one nucleotide away. The CDR3 protein is CASSVNRDTNEKLLF. The CDR3 nucleotides read TGTGCCAGCAGCGTTAACAGAGACACAAATGAAAAACTGCTTTTT. The chain recombines TRBV7-9 with TRBJ1-4; D gene ambiguous. The CDR3 is made up of 15 amino acids. Germline CDR1 reads SEHNR; CDR2 reads FQNEAQ (reference sequence). Filled out from reference TRBV7-9 and TRBJ1-4, the complete variable domain reads DTGVSQNPRHKITKRGQNVTFRCDPISEHNRLYWYRQTLGQGPEFLTYFQNEAQLEKSRLLSDRFSAERPKGSFSTLEIQRTEQGDSAMYLCASSVNRDTNEKLLFGSGTQLSVL.

This clonotype has at least ten counts. V usage is TRBV9 and J usage is TRBJ2-1, with 7 bases identical to TRBD1. The CDR3 spans 14 residues. The germline CDR1 and CDR2 sequences are SGDLS and YYNGEE. Germline trimming cut 4 bases from V and 9 bases from J; bases unmatched to any gene: 10. CDR3 protein: CASSSHGQVLEQFF. The CDR3 region has the DNA TGTGCCAGCAGCTCGCATGGACAGGTCCTTGAGCAGTTCTTC.

This clonotype has only a few counts. The chain recombines TRBV19 with TRBJ2-3, with 8 bases lining up with TRBD2. The ends lost 5 bases at V and 4 bases at J; junction bases unmatched: 5. The germline V gene encodes CDR1 LNHDA and CDR2 SQIVND (reference sequence). The CDR3 totals 14 residues. CDR3 in DNA: TGTGCCAGTAGTGATTTGCGGGAGGCAGATACGCAGTATTTT. It encodes CASSDLREADTQYF.

In this sample, this clonotype turned up many times. The V and J genes are TRBV30 and TRBJ2-3, with 10 nucleotides matching TRBD2. The CDR3 covers 14 residues. Germline V gene lookup returns CDR1 GTSNPN and CDR2 SVGIG (reference sequence). J was trimmed by 7 bases and V by 0 bases; bases with no gene match: 4. CDR3 loop: CAWSVLAGVNTQYF. CDR3 DNA sequence: TGTGCCTGGAGTGTTCTAGCGGGAGTAAATACGCAGTATTTT.

V is TRBV20-1 and J is TRBJ2-1; D ambiguous. The V gene's germline CDR1 is DFQATT and CDR2 SNEGSKA (reference sequence). V gave up 3 bases and J gave up 0 bases, with 12 bases separating them. The CDR3 loop spans 15 amino acids. CDR3 protein: CSARRSQSSYNEQFF. CDR3 DNA sequence: TGCAGTGCTAGGCGCAGCCAGAGCTCCTACAATGAGCAGTTCTTC.

Turning to this clonotype: This may stem from a read error, because a much larger clone lies one nucleotide away. The rearrangement links TRBV7-2 to TRBJ2-7; no definite D call. The end of the DNA aligns better with TRBJ2-1, so the J call may be wrong. The CDR3 is 14 residues long. Germline CDR1 is SGHTA and CDR2 is FQGNSA. The CDR3 sequence: CASSLDGYAYEQFF. Here the CDR3 DNA reads TGTGCCAGCAGCTTAGATGGCTACGCCTACGAGCAGTTCTTC.

This clonotype was picked up a small number of times. The V and J genes are TRBV19 and TRBJ1-3; a weak D match, TRBD1 (5 bases). The CDR3 length is 13 residues. V was shortened by 9 bases and J by 3 bases, with 12 bases between the two germline ends. CDR1 and CDR2 from the germline V gene are LNHDA and SQIVND (reference sequence). The CDR3 region has the DNA TGTGCCAGCCGCCGGGACGGTGGAAACACCATATATTTT. It codes for CASRRDGGNTIYF.

This clonotype has more than one count but fewer than ten. Just one base apart from a much larger clone, this may be a read error. This rearrangement joins TRBV27 to TRBJ2-1; TRBD2 matches at 7 bases. Germline CDR1 MNHEY, CDR2 SMNVEV (reference sequence). The ends lost 6 bases at V and 7 bases at J; junction bases unmatched: 9. CDR3 size: 14 residues. The CDR3, as DNA: TGTGCCAGCAGCCGCTCATTCGGGGGGAATGAGCAGTTCTTC. Protein: CASSRSFGGNEQFF.

With regard to this clonotype: A read error may account for a junction end that differs from germline. This chain joins TRBV6-2 or TRBV6-3 and TRBJ2-5; D unresolved. This CDR3 has 12 residues. CDR1 is MNHEY and CDR2 is SVGEGT in the germline V gene. The CDR3 loop is CASTLTGGPRNF. The CDR3 nucleotides are TGTGCCAGCACCCTAACTGGTGGGCCCCGGAACTTC.

A few counts support this clonotype. The gene calls are TRBV20-1 and TRBJ1-1; D uncertain. With 3 bases removed from V and 4 bases from J, the gap between germline ends came to 12 bases. This CDR3 has 13 residues. Germline V gene data show CDR1 as DFQATT and CDR2 as SNEGSKA (reference sequence). CDR3 in amino acids: CSARDLGSTEAFF. The CDR3 DNA is TGCAGTGCTAGGGACCTGGGGAGCACTGAAGCTTTCTTT.

The chain couples TRBV27 to TRBJ2-5; the match to TRBD2 covers 8 bases. CDR1 and CDR2 (germline): MNHEY, SMNVEV (reference sequence). The CDR3 extends over 15 amino acids. V shed 5 bases and J 0 bases; nucleotides not matched to a gene: 5. The CDR3 loop is CASSPQRGNQETQYF. DNA for the CDR3: TGTGCCAGCAGTCCTCAGCGGGGGAACCAAGAGACCCAGTACTTC.

The CDR3 loop reads CASSSVGLQETQYF. CDR3 sequence (DNA): TGTGCCAGCAGCTCCGTGGGGTTACAAGAGACCCAGTACTTC. V is TRBV7-9 and J is TRBJ2-5; D is ambiguous. Germline CDR1 SEHNR, CDR2 FQNEAQ (reference sequence). V was clipped by 4 bases and J by 2 bases, with 11 bases between them. The CDR3 is 14 residues long. The variable domain in full, completed from reference TRBV7-9 and TRBJ2-5, reads DTGVSQNPRHKITKRGQNVTFRCDPISEHNRLYWYRQTLGQGPEFLTYFQNEAQLEKSRLLSDRFSAERPKGSFSTLEIQRTEQGDSAMYLCASSSVGLQETQYFGPGTRLLVL.

This clonotype was observed a few times. This chain connects TRBV6-6 to TRBJ1-1, with D maybe TRBD1 (6 bases). CDR3 length equals 14 residues. V was cut by 0 bases and J by 5 bases, with 10 bases left in between. The V gene's germline CDR1 is MNHNY and CDR2 SVGAGI (reference sequence). As DNA, the CDR3 is TGTGCCAGCAGTTACTCAGGGGGAAAAACTGAAGCTTTCTTT. Its protein product is CASSYSGGKTEAFF.

The chain combines TRBV28 with TRBJ1-5; the D gene is possibly TRBD1 (5 bases). V was trimmed by 3 bases and J by 5 bases, leaving 14 bases between them. From germline, CDR1 is MDHEN and CDR2 SYDVKM. The CDR3 has 15 residues. The CDR3 here is CASSFLRDGDQPQHF. CDR3 coding DNA: TGTGCCAGCAGTTTCCTCCGGGACGGGGATCAGCCCCAGCATTTT.

V gene TRBV6-1 combines with J gene TRBJ2-3; tentative D call: TRBD2 (5 bases). This CDR3 region has 16 residues. CDR1 is MNHNS and CDR2 is SASEGT in the germline V gene. Trimming cost V 1 base and J 1 base, with 12 bases left between them. Here the CDR3 reads CASSEGTARGTDTQYF. The DNA of the CDR3 is TGTGCCAGCAGTGAAGGGACTGCCCGCGGCACAGATACGCAGTATTTT.

The table lists this clonotype with many counts. This rearrangement joins TRBV5-1 to TRBJ2-1, with a weak D call TRBD1 (6 bases). Germline V gives CDR1 SGHRS, CDR2 YFSETQ. CDR3 length equals 15 residues. Trimming stripped 5 bases from V and 13 bases from J, with 25 bases between. The CDR3 DNA reads TGCGCCAGCAGACCCGGCACAGGGCTACGGAAGGGACAGTTCTTC. Residues: CASRPGTGLRKGQFF.

This clonotype was seen repeatedly, ten times or more. This rearrangement joins TRBV28 to TRBJ2-7, with D possibly called TRBD1 or TRBD2 (5 bases each). This CDR3 has 14 residues. Trimming pared 4 bases from V and 0 bases from J, leaving 10 bases between. Germline assignment: CDR1 MDHEN and CDR2 SYDVKM. Here the CDR3 DNA reads TGTGCCAGCAGTTCACCGGGACCCTCCTACGAGCAGTACTTC. It encodes CASSSPGPSYEQYF.

The chain joins TRBV20-1 to TRBJ1-2; D ambiguous. The germline V gene encodes CDR1 DFQATT and CDR2 SNEGSKA (reference sequence). Trimming took off 8 bases at V and 0 bases at J, with 7 bases between the two ends. The CDR3 consists of 11 residues. The CDR3 loop reads CSTTANYGYTF. As DNA, the CDR3 is TGCAGTACCACCGCTAACTATGGCTACACCTTC.

This clonotype was recorded many times. V gene TRBV7-9 combines with J gene TRBJ2-2; no firm D call. The V gene's germline CDR1 is SEHNR and CDR2 FQNEAQ (reference sequence). The CDR3 has 16 residues. V was clipped by 2 bases and J by 0 bases, with 10 bases between them. In nucleotides, the CDR3 is TGTGCCAGCAGCTTATGGAAGACAACGAACACCGGGGAGCTGTTTTTT. Translated, it gives CASSLWKTTNTGELFF.

This clonotype occurred many times. The rearrangement joins TRBV7-9 to TRBJ2-7; 7 nucleotides match TRBD2. CDR1 and CDR2 (germline): SEHNR, FQNEAQ (reference sequence). This CDR3 region has 13 residues. The V gene end was trimmed by 5 bases and the J gene end by 5 bases; junction bases not matched to a gene: 6. The CDR3: CASSHGTNDEQYF. CDR3 bases: TGTGCCAGCAGCCATGGGACTAACGACGAGCAGTACTTC. The full variable domain, its missing parts supplied by reference TRBV7-9 and TRBJ2-7, is DTGVSQNPRHKITKRGQNVTFRCDPISEHNRLYWYRQTLGQGPEFLTYFQNEAQLEKSRLLSDRFSAERPKGSFSTLEIQRTEQGDSAMYLCASSHGTNDEQYFGPGTRLTVT.

The table lists this clonotype with a few counts. V usage is TRBV19 and J usage is TRBJ2-1, with D possibly matching TRBD2 (5 bases). Germline CDR1 and CDR2: LNHDA and SQIVND (reference sequence). V was shortened by 5 bases and J by 0 bases, with 14 bases between the two germline ends. The CDR3 is made up of 16 amino acids. In DNA form, the CDR3 reads TGTGCCAGTAGTGGTCTAGCCTCCTACTCCTACAATGAGCAGTTCTTC. Translation gives CASSGLASYSYNEQFF. Full variable domain (remainder filled in from reference TRBV19 and TRBJ2-1): DGGITQSPKYLFRKEGQNVTLSCEQNLNHDAMYWYRQDPGQGLRLIYYSQIVNDFQKGDIAEGYSVSREKKESFPLTVTSAQKNPTAFYLCASSGLASYSYNEQFFGPGTRLTVL.

In its sample, this clonotype was seen a few times. The chain employs TRBV5-4 and TRBJ2-2, with 11 bases identical to TRBD2. J lost 1 base, V lost 4 bases, and 3 bases had no gene match. CDR1 is SGHNT and CDR2 is YYREEE in the germline V gene (reference sequence). The CDR3 runs 16 residues. The CDR3 spells CASSAGTSGNTGELFF. The CDR3 nucleotides are TGTGCCAGCAGCGCCGGGACTAGCGGGAACACCGGGGAGCTGTTTTTT.

The chain joins TRBV19 to TRBJ2-2; possible D gene TRBD1, 5 bases. Trimming took 2 bases from V and 3 from J, leaving 7 bases between them. Germline V gives CDR1 LNHDA, CDR2 SQIVND (reference sequence). The CDR3 is 14 residues long. The CDR3 spells CASSILGDTGELFF. CDR3 coding DNA: TGTGCCAGTAGTATATTAGGGGACACCGGGGAGCTGTTTTTT.

At least ten counts were recorded for this clonotype. J is TRBJ1-6 and V is TRBV12-3 or TRBV12-4; TRBD1 might be the D (5 bases). CDR3 length: 14 amino acids. The V end lost 7 bases, the J end lost 2 bases, and 9 bases lay between the germline ends. The CDR3 sequence: CASTGNAYNSPLHF. CDR3 nucleotides: TGTGCCAGCACAGGGAATGCCTATAATTCACCCCTCCACTTT.

This clonotype showed up just a few times. The chain carries TRBV5-1 and TRBJ2-7, with D uncertain. The end of the DNA is better explained by TRBJ2-1, so the J call may be wrong. The germline CDR1 and CDR2 sequences are SGHRS and YFSETQ. CDR3 length: 15 residues. The CDR3, as DNA: TGCGCCAGCAGCTTGGACTGGGGTTACGGCTACGAGCAGTTCTTC. Translated: CASSLDWGYGYEQFF.

This clonotype was observed many times. The gene calls are TRBV12-3 or TRBV12-4 and TRBJ1-2; 7 nucleotides agree with TRBD1. Germline trimming cut 5 bases from V and 4 bases from J; bases unmatched to any gene: 4. This CDR3 spans 13 amino acids. The CDR3 coding sequence is TGTGCCAGCAGTCCCGACAGGGTCTATGGCTACACCTTC. This codes for CASSPDRVYGYTF.

This clonotype was observed a few times. The chain links TRBV7-9 to TRBJ1-1; 8 nucleotides line up with TRBD1. CDR1 and CDR2 from the germline V gene are SEHNR and FQNEAQ (reference sequence). The CDR3 is made up of 16 amino acids. The junction had 10 bases not matched to a gene; V was cut back by 5 bases and J by 2 bases. The CDR3 DNA sequence: TGTGCCAGCAGCGTATCCGGGACAGGTAAAAACACTGAAGCTTTCTTT. It translates to CASSVSGTGKNTEAFF.

In its sample, this clonotype was seen a few times. The chain carries TRBV19 and TRBJ1-2, with D possibly matching TRBD1 (6 bases). This CDR3 is 13 amino acids long. V lost 1 base, J lost 5 bases, and 8 bases lay in between. CDR1 and CDR2 (germline): LNHDA, SQIVND (reference sequence). CDR3 coding DNA: TGTGCCAGTAGTATAGTGGGGGCTTATGGCTACACCTTC. It codes for CASSIVGAYGYTF.

This clonotype appeared a few times. The chain links TRBV7-8 to TRBJ2-2, with 9 bases fitting TRBD2. V was clipped by 7 bases and J by 1 base; unmatched bases: 10. The CDR3 contains 17 residues. Germline V gene data show CDR1 as SGHVS and CDR2 as FQNEAQ. The chain's CDR3 is CASKYLAGSQNTGELFF. The CDR3, as DNA: TGTGCCAGCAAATATCTAGCGGGGAGCCAGAACACCGGGGAGCTGTTTTTT.

The rearrangement uses TRBV6-2 or TRBV6-3 and TRBJ2-3, with 7 nucleotides matching TRBD2. The CDR3 has 14 amino acids. CDR1 MNHEY and CDR2 SVGEGT come from the germline V gene. J gave up 0 bases and V 3 bases, and 0 bases lay outside the gene matches. CDR3 residues: CASSYSGSTDTQYF. CDR3 coding DNA: TGTGCCAGCAGTTATAGCGGGAGCACAGATACGCAGTATTTT.

This clonotype has more than one count but fewer than ten. V usage is TRBV3-1 and J usage is TRBJ2-3; D perhaps matches TRBD2 (5 bases). The CDR3 is 16 residues long. CDR1 and CDR2 (germline): LGHDT, YNNKEL (reference sequence). V lost 1 base, J lost 0 bases, and 11 bases lay in between. The CDR3 reads CASSQAPGSSTDTQYF. CDR3 in DNA: TGTGCCAGCAGCCAAGCTCCGGGATCTAGCACAGATACGCAGTATTTT.

The V and J genes are TRBV7-9 and TRBJ1-2, with D perhaps TRBD1 (6 bases). Germline V CDR1 and CDR2: SEHNR, FQNEAQ (reference sequence). V was trimmed by 3 bases and J by 2 bases, leaving 16 bases between them. The CDR3 totals 16 residues. As DNA, the CDR3 is TGTGCCAGCAGCTTTGGGGGGGCGGTTCAAAACTATGGCTACACCTTC. Its protein product is CASSFGGAVQNYGYTF.